A selection of T cell receptor beta chains follows, all from one sample in a study of T cell repertoires in cytomegalovirus infection. TCRdb re-analysed the reads in MiXCR, keeping a single row per CDR3 protein. The table includes around 330,000 distinct CDR3 sequences, roughly a sixth detected once. Input material: PBMCs. The receptors were sampled from a human donor in good health (CMV status not recorded). Some clones in this sample may be carry-over from other donors' samples. Each CDR3 is given with its conserved first and last residue. A D gene is named only where the DNA matches it firmly. Only some rows state a clone size, as once, few, many or a class for expanded clones.

D,V,J,size,CDR3,DNA
.,TRBV24-1,TRBJ1-1,.,CATSAGWSNTEAFF,TGTGCCACCAGTGCGGGCTGGTCGAACACTGAAGCTTTCTTT
TRBD2,TRBV7-2,TRBJ2-7,few,CASSGGSSGGTEYYEQYF,TGTGCCAGCAGCGGAGGCTCTAGCGGGGGGACCGAATATTACGAGCAGTACTTC
TRBD1,TRBV7-9,TRBJ1-5,many,CASSSGQGAPQPQHF,TGTGCCAGCAGCTCTGGACAGGGGGCGCCTCAGCCCCAGCATTTT
.,TRBV2,TRBJ2-1,.,CASTPGMSGYDEQFF,TGTGCCAGCACCCCAGGGATGTCAGGGTACGATGAGCAGTTCTTC
TRBD2,TRBV7-2,TRBJ2-7,many,CASSYGLGMGEQYF,TGTGCCAGCAGCTACGGACTAGGGATGGGCGAGCAGTACTTC
.,TRBV28,TRBJ2-7,.,CACSLGGSSYEQYF,TGTGCCTGCAGTTTAGGCGGCAGCTCCTACGAGCAGTACTTC
.,TRBV5-4,TRBJ2-3,.,CASSLPLGGSDTQYF,TGTGCCAGCAGCTTGCCGTTGGGGGGTTCAGATACGCAGTATTTT
.,TRBV18,TRBJ2-6,many,CASYPSSGAAGANVLTF,TGTGCCAGCTACCCTTCTTCGGGGGCGGCTGGGGCCAACGTCCTGACTTTC
.,TRBV5-5,TRBJ2-5,few,CASSEGGLGETQYF,TGTGCCAGCAGCGAAGGGGGGTTAGGGGAGACCCAGTACTTC
.,TRBV2,TRBJ2-2,.,CASNRGDTGELFF,TGTGCCAGCAATCGGGGAGACACCGGGGAGCTGTTTTTT